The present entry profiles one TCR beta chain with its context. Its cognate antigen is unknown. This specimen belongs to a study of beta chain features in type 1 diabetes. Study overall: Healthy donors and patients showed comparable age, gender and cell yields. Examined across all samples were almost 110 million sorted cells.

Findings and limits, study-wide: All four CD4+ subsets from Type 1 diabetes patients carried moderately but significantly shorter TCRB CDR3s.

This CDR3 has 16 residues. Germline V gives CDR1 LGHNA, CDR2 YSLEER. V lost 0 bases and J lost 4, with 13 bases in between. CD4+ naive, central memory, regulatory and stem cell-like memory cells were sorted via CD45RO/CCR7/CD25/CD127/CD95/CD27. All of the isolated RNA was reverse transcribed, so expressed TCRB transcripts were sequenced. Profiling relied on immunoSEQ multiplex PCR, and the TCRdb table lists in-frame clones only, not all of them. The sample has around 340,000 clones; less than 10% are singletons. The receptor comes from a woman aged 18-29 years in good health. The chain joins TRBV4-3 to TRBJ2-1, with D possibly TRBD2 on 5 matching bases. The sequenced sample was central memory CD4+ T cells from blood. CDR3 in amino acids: CASSQDVQRSYNEQFF. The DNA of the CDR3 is TGCGCCAGCAGCCAAGACGTACAGCGGAGTTACAATGAGCAGTTCTTC.